The 17 T cell receptor beta chains below all came from one sample that was sequenced in a study of preoperative IRX-2 immunotherapy in early breast cancer. Clones were sequenced by immunoSEQ multiplex PCR, and TCRdb holds only the in-frame ones, with some missing. The table includes roughly 57,000 clones, roughly 94% detected once. Sample treatment: preoperative locoregional IRX-2 cytokine immunotherapy. Collection took place from a patient treated with IRX-2 immunotherapy. These receptors were taken from a human donor with breast cancer.

The V call is TRBV18, the J call TRBJ2-3; the match to TRBD2 covers 9 bases. Germline CDR1 and CDR2: KGHSH and LQKENI. This CDR3 region has 16 residues. Trimming cost V 3 bases and J 5 bases; bases outside gene matches: 9. The CDR3 spells CASSPNSGSSGDTQYF. The CDR3 bases are TGTGCCAGCTCACCTAATAGCGGGAGTTCGGGAGATACGCAGTATTTT.

The chain carries TRBV7-9 and TRBJ2-2; the D gene is possibly TRBD2 (5 bases). Germline CDR1 is SEHNR and CDR2 is FQNEAQ (reference sequence). This CDR3 is built from 14 residues. Deletions cut 5 bases from V and 4 bases from J, with 11 bases between. The chain's CDR3 is CASSASGSTGELFF. Written as DNA, the CDR3 is TGTGCCAGCAGCGCTTCGGGGAGCACCGGGGAGCTGTTTTTT.

CDR3 in DNA: TGTGCCAGCAAGAGGTCTCAAGAGACCCAGTACTTC. It yields the protein CASKRSQETQYF. The V gene is TRBV6-1, the J gene TRBJ2-5; D gene ambiguous. Looked up from germline, CDR1 is MNHNS and CDR2 is SASEGT. The V end was cut by 7 bases, the J end by 2 bases, with 8 bases between. CDR3 length: 12 residues.

The rearrangement joins TRBV10-3 to TRBJ2-7; 9 bases agree with TRBD2. The germline V gene has CDR1 ENHRY and CDR2 SYGVKD. With V trimmed by 6 bases and J by 5 bases, 5 bases remained unmatched. The CDR3 runs to 13 residues. The DNA of the CDR3 is TGTGCCATCAGCCGCGAGCGGGAGGACGAGCAGTACTTC. Protein: CAISREREDEQYF.

The genes are TRBV6-5 and TRBJ2-3, with D possibly being TRBD1 or TRBD2 (5 bases each). Trimming took off 2 bases at V and 4 bases at J, with 13 bases between the two ends. CDR3 size: 15 residues. CDR1 is MNHEY and CDR2 is SVGAGI in the germline V gene. The CDR3 loop reads CASSYVGVGADTQYF. CDR3 bases: TGTGCCAGCAGTTACGTGGGAGTAGGGGCAGATACGCAGTATTTT.

The chain joins TRBV9 to TRBJ2-7; D uncertain. The V gene's germline CDR1 is SGDLS and CDR2 YYNGEE. The V and J ends lost 2 bases and 6 bases respectively, with 12 bases between them. The CDR3 consists of 13 residues. The chain's CDR3 is CASSVIGSGEQYF. The DNA for the CDR3 is TGTGCCAGCAGCGTGATAGGATCAGGCGAGCAGTACTTC.

V is TRBV5-1 and J is TRBJ2-3; D is possibly TRBD2 (5 bases). The V gene lost 0 bases and the J gene lost 0 bases, with 11 bases spanning the gap. Per the germline V gene, CDR1 is SGHRS and CDR2 is YFSETQ. This CDR3 region has 16 residues. The CDR3 sequence: CASSLGIAMSTDTQYF. CDR3 DNA: TGCGCCAGCAGCTTGGGCATAGCGATGAGCACAGATACGCAGTATTTT.

V is TRBV28 and J is TRBJ1-1; D perhaps matches TRBD1 (5 bases). The V gene's germline CDR1 is MDHEN and CDR2 SYDVKM. V gave up 10 bases and J gave up 1 base, with 13 bases separating them. The CDR3 sequence is 13 residues long. The CDR3 region is CANQPTGNTEAFF. For the CDR3, the DNA is TGTGCCAACCAACCAACAGGGAACACTGAAGCTTTCTTT.

On this clone: Other DNA sequences of this sample code for an identical CDR3. This chain joins TRBV7-7 and TRBJ2-2; no clear D. V dropped 5 bases and J dropped 1 base, with 8 bases sitting between them. Germline V CDR1 and CDR2: SSHAT, FNYEAQ (reference sequence). This CDR3 is built from 14 residues. CDR3 residues: CASSPGVNTGELFF. In nucleotides, the CDR3 is TGTGCCAGCAGCCCCGGAGTGAACACCGGGGAGCTGTTTTTT.

CDR3 sequence reads: CASSEGQVTGELFF. As DNA, the CDR3 is TGTGCCAGCAGTGAGGGACAGGTTACCGGGGAGCTGTTTTTT. The chain recombines TRBV9 with TRBJ2-2; 8 bases line up with TRBD1. V trimming: 5 bases; J trimming: 5 bases; junction bases outside the gene matches: 5. This CDR3 has 14 amino acids. The germline V gene has CDR1 SGDLS and CDR2 YYNGEE.

V gene TRBV4-3 combines with J gene TRBJ2-7, with TRBD2 identical over 7 bases. This CDR3 has 15 residues. V was pared by 5 bases and J by 0 bases, with 7 bases of the junction left unmatched. Germline CDR1 LGHNA, CDR2 YSLEER. In DNA form, the CDR3 reads TGCGCCAGCAGCGAGGGATTAGCGGGCTCCTACGAGCAGTACTTC. Translation: CASSEGLAGSYEQYF.

The rearrangement links TRBV4-2 to TRBJ2-1; 7 bases fit TRBD2. CDR1 and CDR2 (germline): LGHNA, YNFKEQ. J gave up 0 bases and V 3 bases, and 5 bases lay outside the gene matches. The CDR3 contains 16 residues. The CDR3 DNA reads TGTGCCAGCAGCCAGGAAGCGGGGATCTCCTACAATGAGCAGTTCTTC. Encoded protein: CASSQEAGISYNEQFF.

The chain has TRBV19 and TRBJ2-3, with D perhaps matching TRBD1 (6 bases). The ends were cut back, 4 bases at V and 0 bases at J, with 11 bases in the middle. Germline CDR1 LNHDA, CDR2 SQIVND (reference sequence). The CDR3 is made up of 15 amino acids. Written as DNA, the CDR3 is TGTGCCAGTAGTAAGGGGACACTAAGCACAGATACGCAGTATTTT. It specifies CASSKGTLSTDTQYF.

Note on this clone: No conserved phenylalanine or tryptophan is present at the end of the CDR3, so a read error is the likely explanation. The DNA is left out, because the CDR3 cannot be placed on it with certainty; the CDR3 is given as TCRdb lists it. J is TRBJ2-7 and V is TRBV7-9; the table's D call of TRBD2 was not tested on the DNA. The CDR3 is 11 amino acids in total, end residues counted. From germline, CDR1 is SEHNR and CDR2 FQNEAQ (reference sequence). The CDR3 spells CASSLGGGYLI.

The chain employs TRBV2 and TRBJ2-5; TRBD2 is a possible D gene (6 bases). The J call may be faulty, since TRBJ2-7 better matches the DNA end. The CDR3 sequence is 16 residues long. Per the germline V gene, CDR1 is SNHLY and CDR2 is FYNNEI. CDR3 region: CASRGLARGARYEQYF. CDR3 DNA: TGTGCCAGCAGGGGCCTCGCGCGGGGCGCACGCTACGAGCAGTACTTC.

The rearrangement uses TRBV9 and TRBJ1-5, with D possibly TRBD1 on 5 matching bases. Germline V gives CDR1 SGDLS, CDR2 YYNGEE. Trimming took off 2 bases at V and 2 bases at J, with 8 bases between the two ends. The CDR3 length is 14 residues. Written as DNA, the CDR3 is TGTGCCAGCAGCGTTGGGGCGGGCAATCAGCCCCAGCATTTT. This codes for CASSVGAGNQPQHF. Using reference TRBV9 and TRBJ1-5 for the parts outside the CDR3, the full variable domain is DSGVTQTPKHLITATGQRVTLRCSPRSGDLSVYWYQQSLDQGLQFLIQYYNGEERAKGNILERFSAQQFPDLHSELNLSSLELGDSALYFCASSVGAGNQPQHFGDGTRLSIL.

The chain carries TRBV15 and TRBJ2-2; 14 bases map to TRBD2. The CDR3 loop spans 19 amino acids. Trimming removed 3 bases from V and 2 bases from J; junction bases left unmatched: 8. Germline CDR1 and CDR2: LNHNV and YYDKDF (reference sequence). CDR3 sequence reads: CATSSTRGLAGGNTGELFF. The CDR3 DNA reads TGTGCCACCAGCAGCACCCGAGGACTAGCGGGAGGAAACACCGGGGAGCTGTTTTTT.